This T cell receptor beta chain emerged from a study of cytomegalovirus exposure and HLA in healthy donors. Donors were ostensibly healthy at sampling, although undocumented immune exposures were probable. The CDR3 is made up of 16 amino acids. The germline CDR1 and CDR2 sequences are LGHNA and YNFKEQ. Trimming pared 4 bases from V and 8 bases from J, leaving 20 bases between. Study-wide points: Several of the most significant clusters appeared, in a later analysis, to be linked to common viral pathogens. Relative to the approximately 670-donor mean, N-insertions were reportedly fewer in an Asian-associated ancestry cluster in a later analysis.

About this clone itself: Its antigen is currently unknown.

It was with 60 Vbeta and 13 Jbeta primers that the PCR ran. In the authors' workflow: About 12 million of the about 80 million unique TCR beta chains counted in a later analysis were shared. Profiled with immunoSEQ multiplex PCR; TCRdb holds only in-frame clones, not every one. The V and J calls and the clone size are those of that table, but D and trimming were determined from the DNA. The data hold about 80,000 clones, with 60% to 80% observed a single time. The sequence came from a woman aged 40 to 50 in good health and CMV-seropositive. Sequenced input: PBMCs. The gene calls are TRBV4-2 and TRBJ1-4; D gene ambiguous. This CDR3 reads CASSLETEPRREKLFF. CDR3 coding DNA: TGTGCCAGCAGCCTAGAAACAGAACCCCGCCGGGAAAAACTGTTTTTT.